The next 12 T cell receptor beta chains were all read from a single sample in a study of control samples from healthy donors and cancer patients. Here immunoSEQ multiplex PCR was the method, and the copy in TCRdb shows in-frame clones only, minus some. The table includes fewer than 200,000 clones, approximately 90% detected once. Input material: blood. These receptor sequences come from a man younger than 40 in good health.

The chain couples TRBV19 to TRBJ1-1; 7 bases align to TRBD1. This CDR3 spans 16 amino acids. Looked up from germline, CDR1 is LNHDA and CDR2 is SQIVND (reference sequence). With V trimmed by 4 bases and J by 3 bases, 11 bases remained unmatched. CDR3 residues: CASSTSGTATYTEAFF. CDR3 bases: TGTGCCAGTAGTACGTCCGGGACAGCTACTTACACTGAAGCTTTCTTT.

The chain employs TRBV15 and TRBJ1-1; D remains ambiguous. This CDR3 region has 13 residues. Trimming cost V 3 bases and J 10 bases, with 15 bases left between them. Germline-derived CDR1 and CDR2 are LNHNV and YYDKDF (reference sequence). The CDR3 loop reads CATSRFTAPSAFF. DNA of the CDR3: TGTGCCACCAGCAGGTTCACGGCCCCCTCAGCTTTCTTT.

The V and J genes are TRBV6-1 and TRBJ1-1, with a weak D call TRBD1 (5 bases). The CDR3 consists of 13 residues. The V gene's germline CDR1 is MNHNS and CDR2 SASEGT. V was pared by 1 base and J by 5 bases, with 8 bases between. The CDR3 DNA reads TGTGCCAGCAGTGAAGAAAGACAGACTGAAGCTTTCTTT. Its translation: CASSEERQTEAFF.

V and J are TRBV5-6 and TRBJ1-4; unclear D gene. This CDR3 comprises 12 residues. Looked up from germline, CDR1 is SGHDT and CDR2 is YYEEEE. V lost 4 bases and J lost 11, with 12 bases in between. The CDR3 loop is CASSLDSGKLFF. CDR3 bases: TGTGCCAGCAGCCTTGATTCGGGGAAACTGTTTTTT.

This chain connects TRBV5-1 to TRBJ1-6, with 8 positions matching TRBD1. The length of the CDR3 is 14 residues. The V gene end was trimmed by 4 bases and the J gene end by 9 bases; junction bases not matched to a gene: 6. Germline V gene lookup returns CDR1 SGHRS and CDR2 YFSETQ. The CDR3 coding sequence is TGCGCCAGCAGCCCGACAGGGGAACGTTCACCCCTCCACTTT. It codes for CASSPTGERSPLHF.

The CDR3 nucleotides are TGTGCCAGTTGGCGACAGGGGGGGACCGGGGAGCTGTTTTTT. This encodes CASWRQGGTGELFF. The V and J genes are TRBV19 and TRBJ2-2; 9 nucleotides line up with TRBD1. Germline V gene lookup returns CDR1 LNHDA and CDR2 SQIVND (reference sequence). Trimming at V came to 8 bases and at J to 5 bases, leaving 6 bases not matched to a gene. The CDR3 extends over 14 amino acids.

The V gene is TRBV5-6, the J gene TRBJ1-6, with D hard to call. Germline values: CDR1 SGHDT, CDR2 YYEEEE. Trimming pared 4 bases from V and 0 bases from J, leaving 11 bases between. CDR3 length: 16 amino acids. CDR3 in DNA: TGTGCCAGCAGCCCCCGGGAGAGCTCCTATAATTCACCCCTCCACTTT. It specifies CASSPRESSYNSPLHF. The full variable domain, in which reference TRBV5-6 and TRBJ1-6 provide the parts outside the CDR3, is DAGVTQSPTHLIKTRGQQVTLRCSPKSGHDTVSWYQQALGQGPQFIFQYYEEEERQRGNFPDRFSGHQFPNYSSELNVNALLLGDSALYLCASSPRESSYNSPLHFGNGTRLTVT.

This sequence joins TRBV25-1 and TRBJ2-7; TRBD1 matches at 7 bases. With V trimmed by 4 bases and J by 0 bases, 6 bases remained unmatched. CDR1 MGHDK and CDR2 SYGVNS come from the germline V gene. The CDR3 contains 15 residues. DNA for the CDR3: TGTGCCAGCAGTGGACTCCGGGACAGCTCCTACGAGCAGTACTTC. Its protein is CASSGLRDSSYEQYF.

The chain joins TRBV5-1 to TRBJ1-2; no clear D gene. The CDR3 spans 13 residues. Germline-derived CDR1 and CDR2 are SGHRS and YFSETQ. Trimming stripped 0 bases from V and 7 bases from J, with 10 bases between. In DNA form, the CDR3 reads TGCGCCAGCAGCTTGGCTGGGGTAGGTGGCTACACCTTC. It is translated as CASSLAGVGGYTF.

The chain recombines TRBV19 with TRBJ1-4, with TRBD1 matching 7 bases. The CDR3 loop spans 15 amino acids. V shed 4 bases and J 7 bases; nucleotides not matched to a gene: 9. Germline loops: CDR1 LNHDA, CDR2 SQIVND (reference sequence). The CDR3 loop reads CASSKGTEGGEKLFF. In DNA form, the CDR3 reads TGTGCCAGTAGTAAAGGGACAGAGGGAGGTGAAAAACTGTTTTTT. Full variable domain (outside the CDR3, taken from reference TRBV19 and TRBJ1-4): DGGITQSPKYLFRKEGQNVTLSCEQNLNHDAMYWYRQDPGQGLRLIYYSQIVNDFQKGDIAEGYSVSREKKESFPLTVTSAQKNPTAFYLCASSKGTEGGEKLFFGSGTQLSVL.

The V gene is TRBV7-2, the J gene TRBJ2-5; D is undetermined. Germline lookup yields CDR1 SGHTA and CDR2 FQGNSA. CDR3 length equals 14 residues. The ends were cut back, 2 bases at V and 0 bases at J, with 7 bases in the middle. CDR3 in DNA: TGTGCCAGCAGCTTAAGGGTCGACCAAGAGACCCAGTACTTC. Its protein is CASSLRVDQETQYF. Variable domain in full (rest from reference TRBV7-2 and TRBJ2-5): GAGVSQSPSNKVTEKGKDVELRCDPISGHTALYWYRQSLGQGLEFLIYFQGNSAPDKSGLPSDRFSAERTGGSVSTLTIQRTQQEDSAVYLCASSLRVDQETQYFGPGTRLLVL.

The chain links TRBV14 to TRBJ1-2, with 8 nucleotides matching TRBD1. Germline V lookup: CDR1 SGHDN, CDR2 FVKESK. This CDR3 is 14 amino acids long. Trimming removed 0 bases from V and 8 bases from J; junction bases left unmatched: 5. The CDR3 DNA is TGTGCCAGCAGCCAAGAAACGACAGGGGTCGGCTACACCTTC. Protein: CASSQETTGVGYTF.